The 22 T cell receptor beta chains reported below all come from one sample, sequenced in a study of OX40 agonist ivuxolimab in advanced cancers. This table comes from immunoSEQ multiplex PCR, and its TCRdb copy is limited to in-frame clones, with some not included. Of 50,000 to 80,000 clones listed, about 88% are singletons. The sequenced sample was CD4+ or CD8+ T cells sorted from blood, obtained in a trial of the OX40 agonist ivuxolimab. The receptors originated from an adult with an advanced solid tumor such as melanoma, head and neck, liver or kidney cancer.

This clone was seen ten or more times. The identical CDR3 is also encoded by other nucleotide sequences in the sample. The gene calls are TRBV6-1 and TRBJ2-7; D perhaps matches TRBD2 (6 bases). Deletions cut 8 bases from V and 4 bases from J, with 12 bases between. This CDR3 has 12 amino acids. In germline, CDR1 is MNHNS, CDR2 SASEGT. CDR3 protein: CASQRREYEQYF. Written as DNA, the CDR3 is TGTGCCAGCCAACGTCGGGAGTACGAGCAGTACTTC.

The chain joins TRBV9 to TRBJ1-3; maybe TRBD1 (6 bases). V was clipped by 3 bases and J by 4 bases, with 11 bases between them. CDR3 length equals 14 residues. Germline V CDR1 and CDR2: SGDLS, YYNGEE. The CDR3 sequence: CASSARTAGNTIYF. In DNA, the CDR3 is TGTGCCAGCAGCGCACGGACAGCCGGAAACACCATATATTTT. The complete variable domain, with remaining parts taken from reference TRBV9 and TRBJ1-3, reads DSGVTQTPKHLITATGQRVTLRCSPRSGDLSVYWYQQSLDQGLQFLIQYYNGEERAKGNILERFSAQQFPDLHSELNLSSLELGDSALYFCASSARTAGNTIYFGEGSWLTVV.

The rearrangement uses TRBV6-5 and TRBJ2-3, with D possibly being TRBD2 (6 bases). This CDR3 is built from 16 residues. Trimming took 2 bases from V and 4 from J, leaving 16 bases between them. The V gene's germline CDR1 is MNHEY and CDR2 SVGAGI. CDR3 sequence (DNA): TGTGCCAGCAGTTACGAGCGGGTAGGACCCTCAGATACGCAGTATTTT. It encodes CASSYERVGPSDTQYF.

This clone was observed a single time. The chain combines TRBV2 with TRBJ1-2; D remains unclear. Germline V lookup: CDR1 SNHLY, CDR2 FYNNEI. Trimming stripped 3 bases from V and 3 bases from J, with 8 bases between. The CDR3 runs 13 residues. The DNA of the CDR3 is TGTGCCAGCAGTGAGGCCTCCGACTATGGCTACACCTTC. As protein: CASSEASDYGYTF.

The chain links TRBV5-1 to TRBJ1-4, with D perhaps matching TRBD1 (5 bases). Trimming removed 1 base from V and 3 bases from J, with 10 bases in between. CDR3 length: 15 amino acids. Per the germline V gene, CDR1 is SGHRS and CDR2 is YFSETQ. CDR3: CASSLSGGANEKLFF. The CDR3 DNA sequence: TGCGCCAGCAGCTTGTCTGGGGGGGCTAATGAAAAACTGTTTTTT. The full variable domain, with the rest looked up from reference TRBV5-1 and TRBJ1-4, is KAGVTQTPRYLIKTRGQQVTLSCSPISGHRSVSWYQQTPGQGLQFLFEYFSETQRNKGNFPGRFSGRQFSNSRSEMNVSTLELGDSALYLCASSLSGGANEKLFFGSGTQLSVL.

The V and J genes are TRBV18 and TRBJ2-7, with 7 bases identical to TRBD2. Germline-derived CDR1 and CDR2 are KGHSH and LQKENI. CDR3 length: 14 residues. Trimming took 3 bases from V and 3 from J; bases not matched to a gene: 5. In nucleotides, the CDR3 is TGTGCCAGCTCACCGGCTAGCGGAAACTACGAGCAGTACTTC. Translated, it gives CASSPASGNYEQYF.

The chain links TRBV7-8 to TRBJ1-4, with D possibly matching TRBD1 (6 bases). The germline gives CDR1 SGHVS, CDR2 FQNEAQ. The CDR3 extends over 15 amino acids. V was trimmed by 5 bases and J by 7 bases, leaving 17 bases between them. The CDR3 protein is CASSQQQGLGEKLFF. The DNA of the CDR3 is TGTGCCAGCAGCCAACAACAGGGCCTCGGTGAAAAACTGTTTTTT.

This sequence joins TRBV4-1 and TRBJ2-1; either TRBD1 or TRBD2 may supply D (5 bases each). The CDR3 consists of 21 residues. Germline V gene lookup returns CDR1 MGHRA and CDR2 YSYEKL. The V end lost 1 base, the J end lost 0 bases, and 25 bases lay between the germline ends. The CDR3 DNA reads TGCGCCAGCAGCCAAGTACGAGGGGTTTTAACGGGGTCAGCCTCCTACAATGAGCAGTTCTTC. Translated, it gives CASSQVRGVLTGSASYNEQFF.

The chain uses TRBV5-4 and TRBJ1-4; 9 positions match TRBD1. The length of the CDR3 is 14 residues. V was pared by 4 bases and J by 6 bases, with 4 bases of the junction left unmatched. In germline, CDR1 is SGHNT, CDR2 YYREEE (reference sequence). CDR3 nucleotide sequence: TGTGCCAGCAGCACGGGACAGGGTTATGAAAAACTGTTTTTT. It is translated as CASSTGQGYEKLFF.

A single count supports this clone. This chain uses TRBV28 with TRBJ2-5; no reliable D call. Trimming took off 2 bases at V and 7 bases at J, with 11 bases between the two ends. Per the germline V gene, CDR1 is MDHEN and CDR2 is SYDVKM. The CDR3 totals 13 residues. The CDR3 DNA is TGTGCCAGCAGTTTAGGAAAGACGAGGACCCAGTACTTC. Its translation is CASSLGKTRTQYF.

This clone was seen just once. This chain uses TRBV19 with TRBJ1-5, with D unclear. Trimming removed 5 bases at V and 4 bases at J, with 12 bases between. Per germline, CDR1 LNHDA and CDR2 SQIVND (reference sequence). CDR3 length equals 14 residues. CDR3 in amino acids: CASSVKSPNQPQHF. CDR3 nucleotide sequence: TGTGCCAGTAGTGTGAAAAGCCCAAATCAGCCCCAGCATTTT.

This chain uses TRBV5-1 with TRBJ1-1; 11 bases map to TRBD1. The length of the CDR3 is 13 residues. Trimming took 3 bases from V and 8 from J; bases not matched to a gene: 3. The germline V gene encodes CDR1 SGHRS and CDR2 YFSETQ. Here the CDR3 reads CASSSRTGGEAFF. The CDR3 DNA sequence: TGCGCCAGCAGCTCGAGGACAGGGGGCGAAGCTTTCTTT.

The rearrangement joins TRBV5-1 to TRBJ2-7; 8 nucleotides line up with TRBD2. Unmatched junction bases numbered 11, after V lost 4 bases and J lost 2 bases. CDR3 size: 16 residues. Germline CDR1 is SGHRS and CDR2 is YFSETQ. The CDR3 DNA reads as TGCGCCAGCAGCGCCCTGTCGCGGGGGGCCCCCTACGAGCAGTACTTC. Amino acids: CASSALSRGAPYEQYF.

The CDR3 loop reads CASSYERETQYF. For the CDR3, the DNA is TGTGCCAGCAGCTATGAGAGAGAGACCCAGTACTTC. The chain links TRBV7-6 to TRBJ2-5, with D hard to call. This CDR3 is built from 12 residues. Germline V CDR1 and CDR2: SGHVS, FNYEAQ. The V and J ends lost 4 bases and 4 bases respectively, with 7 bases between them.

This clone was recorded only once. This sequence joins TRBV20-1 and TRBJ1-1; D unresolved. The V end lost 6 bases, the J end lost 0 bases, and 5 bases lay between the germline ends. Per germline, CDR1 DFQATT and CDR2 SNEGSKA (reference sequence). The CDR3 is 11 residues long. In DNA form, the CDR3 reads TGCAGTGCCATCATGAACACTGAAGCTTTCTTT. Translation gives CSAIMNTEAFF.

CDR3 loop: CASSSAQANEQFF. The CDR3 DNA reads as TGTGCCAGCAGCTCTGCACAGGCGAATGAGCAGTTCTTC. V and J are TRBV5-4 and TRBJ2-1, with TRBD1 as a possible D gene (5 bases). There are 13 residues in the CDR3. Germline V gene data show CDR1 as SGHNT and CDR2 as YYREEE (reference sequence). Trimming shortened V by 3 bases and J by 7 bases, and 11 bases separated the two germline ends.

This clone is a singleton in its sample. The chain is built from TRBV7-3 and TRBJ2-5; D may be TRBD1 (5 bases). Trimming pared 5 bases from V and 5 bases from J, leaving 12 bases between. This CDR3 is built from 13 residues. Germline V lookup: CDR1 SGHTA, CDR2 FQGTGA. CDR3 sequence reads: CASSLRDYETQYF. CDR3 nucleotides: TGTGCCAGCAGCCTCAGGGATTACGAGACCCAGTACTTC. The variable domain in full, with the rest retrieved from reference TRBV7-3 and TRBJ2-5, is GAGVSQTPSNKVTEKGKYVELRCDPISGHTALYWYRQSLGQGPEFLIYFQGTGAADDSGLPNDRFFAVRPEGSVSTLKIQRTERGDSAVYLCASSLRDYETQYFGPGTRLLVL.

The J gene is TRBJ2-2, the V gene TRBV4-1, with D perhaps matching TRBD2 (5 bases). The V gene's germline CDR1 is MGHRA and CDR2 YSYEKL. V dropped 7 bases and J dropped 4 bases, with 16 bases sitting between them. The CDR3 runs 15 residues. DNA for the CDR3: TGCGCCAGCAAAAGGTTTAGCGCCGGCACCGGGGAGCTGTTTTTT. The encoded protein is CASKRFSAGTGELFF.

In nucleotides, the CDR3 is TGTGCCAGCAGTTACCCGGGTATGGGGAACACTGAAGCTTTCTTT. Its protein product is CASSYPGMGNTEAFF. The chain is built from TRBV6-5 and TRBJ1-1; no definite D call. CDR3 length: 15 amino acids. Trimming removed 2 bases at V and 1 base at J, with 11 bases between. The germline V gene has CDR1 MNHEY and CDR2 SVGAGI.

The V call is TRBV30, the J call TRBJ1-4, with 8 bases fitting TRBD1. The CDR3 totals 16 residues. Trimming cost V 3 bases and J 3 bases; bases outside gene matches: 9. From germline, CDR1 is GTSNPN and CDR2 SVGIG (reference sequence). CDR3 loop: CAWSLRTGRANEKLFF. CDR3 in DNA: TGTGCCTGGAGCCTCCGGACAGGGAGGGCTAATGAAAAACTGTTTTTT.

The chain links TRBV7-8 to TRBJ2-1; D is unresolved. The CDR3 covers 15 residues. Germline CDR1 SGHVS, CDR2 FQNEAQ. The ends were cut back, 2 bases at V and 5 bases at J, with 13 bases in the middle. The CDR3: CASSLNGLVNNEQFF. CDR3 bases: TGTGCCAGCAGCTTAAACGGGCTAGTCAACAATGAGCAGTTCTTC.

The V call is TRBV6-5, the J call TRBJ1-1; perhaps TRBD1 as D (5 bases). V was trimmed by 5 bases and J by 11 bases, leaving 9 bases between them. The CDR3 is made up of 10 amino acids. Germline CDR1 and CDR2: MNHEY and SVGAGI. The CDR3 spells CASSDTGAFF. The CDR3 region has the DNA TGTGCCAGCAGTGATACAGGTGCTTTCTTT.